What follows is one T cell receptor (beta chain) and its context. This clone was found once. It lacks a known antigen. There are no base qualities to consult, and no much larger clone falls within one base. Using the immunoSEQ assay, TCRB CDR3 regions were amplified from roughly 2.2 micrograms of genomic DNA, or from all available DNA when less than that was on hand. For multiplex PCR, 60 forward primers for TCR V beta segments and 13 reverse primers for J beta segments were used. To estimate reads per starting template, synthetic control templates were spiked into each sample at limiting dilution. The Illumina HiSeq System generated 87 bp sequencing reads. In the paper's pipeline: To remove PCR and sequencing errors, closely related sequences were merged with a nearest neighbor algorithm. TCR overlap was defined as the percentage of unique tumor TCR beta sequences that were also present in the same patient's peripheral blood. This immuneACCESS table, as held by TCRdb, lists in-frame sequences with V and J called but not all clones. Of the missing ones, under half trace to an unresolved V gene in checked studies; the others have no known cause. That table is the source of V, J and clone size, and D and trimming were worked out from the DNA. Here the sample has 90,000 to 110,000 clones; almost 90% occur a single time. Clones ranked in the top ten supply around 2.6% of the sample.

This entry belongs to a study of glioma-infiltrating T cells after dendritic cell vaccination (dated by TCRdb to about 2016). Background for the entire study: A cohort of 15 or so glioblastoma patients from Phase I and II dendritic cell vaccination trials was included, of whom 9 were newly diagnosed and 6 had recurrent disease. Patients received autologous tumor lysate-pulsed dendritic cell vaccination between the early 2000s and the early 2010s. The vaccine consisted of monocyte-derived dendritic cells cultured about 7 days with IL-4 and GM-CSF, then pulsed overnight with autologous tumor lysate. Each patient was given three intradermal dendritic cell vaccine injections, spaced two weeks apart, in the arm below the axilla. Deep sequencing of TCR beta CDR3 regions was used to quantify tumor-infiltrating lymphocyte content and compare tumor and blood repertoires in dendritic cell-vaccinated glioblastoma patients. TCR sequencing metrics, including TIL content and tumor-blood repertoire overlap, were correlated with survival after dendritic cell vaccination.

Broad study findings and their caveats: TCR clonality showed no direct relationship with survival, which suggests that a diverse polyclonal response may be important. The cohort was small and heterogeneous, few patients had complete blood and tumor sets, and even fewer had initial-recurrent tumor pairs. After dendritic cell vaccination, a higher estimated pretreatment TIL content predicted longer time to progression and longer overall survival. The TCR overlap response model with three groups was called speculative and said to need prospective validation.

The sample's time point label is to be understood as: after dendritic cell vaccination, including at tumor progression/relapse. Patients were selected on the basis of adequate residual fresh-frozen tumor tissue and more than two years of available survival data. None of the glioblastoma patients carried an isocitrate dehydrogenase mutation, although molecular status otherwise varied. PBMC were collected before vaccination, two weeks after the third vaccination, and at tumor progression when it occurred. The Qiagen DNeasy Blood extraction Kit was used to extract genomic DNA. This sequence was found in a human donor with glioblastoma. The starting material was blood, obtained after dendritic cell vaccination.

The DNA is TGTGCCAGCAGCTTAGTAATTGGGGGCACGCAGTATTTT. It translates to CASSLVIGGTQYF. Here the chain combines TRBV7-8 and TRBJ2-3; D gene: possibly TRBD1, on 6 matching bases. CDR1 and CDR2 are drawn from the germline V gene: SGHVS, FQNEAQ. Trimming removed 1 base from V and 9 bases from J, leaving 11 bases between the germline ends. The CDR3 holds 13 amino acids from the cysteine to the phenylalanine. Only the CDR3 DNA is retained, 39 bases long and in frame from the first base.